Listed here are 28 T cell receptor beta chains from one sample, sequenced in a study of T cells after yellow fever vaccination. One entry per CDR3 protein results from TCRdb running MiXCR on the 5' RACE reads. The sample holds 450,000 to 600,000 distinct CDR3 sequences, approximately 12% seen once. The input for sequencing was PBMCs, taken on the day of the yellow fever booster vaccination. The source is a man under 40 who received the YFV17D yellow fever vaccine.

This clonotype was seen a handful of times. The chain carries TRBV10-3 and TRBJ2-7; possible D gene TRBD1, 5 bases. The CDR3 runs 16 residues. Germline V lookup: CDR1 ENHRY, CDR2 SYGVKD. V dropped 2 bases and J dropped 3 bases, with 17 bases sitting between them. The CDR3 reads CAISEPVVKGNYEQYF. CDR3 DNA: TGTGCCATCAGTGAGCCGGTAGTCAAGGGGAACTACGAGCAGTACTTC.

The CDR3 DNA reads TGTGCCAGCAGCTTGGAGGAAAACAATGAGCAGTTCTTC. It encodes CASSLEENNEQFF. V is TRBV5-6 and J is TRBJ2-1, with unresolved D. The CDR3 length is 13 residues. Germline CDR1 and CDR2: SGHDT and YYEEEE. The V gene lost 0 bases and the J gene lost 5 bases, with 6 bases spanning the gap.

This clonotype was observed a few times. This chain links TRBV7-2 with TRBJ2-7; 7 positions match TRBD2. Germline-derived CDR1 and CDR2 are SGHTA and FQGNSA. CDR3 length: 14 amino acids. The trim removed 5 bases at V and 6 bases at J, leaving 10 bases unmatched. In nucleotides, the CDR3 is TGTGCCAGCAGCATTTCCTATACTAGCGCCGAGCAGTACTTC. This codes for CASSISYTSAEQYF. Full variable domain (remainder filled in from reference TRBV7-2 and TRBJ2-7): GAGVSQSPSNKVTEKGKDVELRCDPISGHTALYWYRQSLGQGLEFLIYFQGNSAPDKSGLPSDRFSAERTGGSVSTLTIQRTQQEDSAVYLCASSISYTSAEQYFGPGTRLTVT.

The V gene is TRBV6-2 or TRBV6-3, the J gene TRBJ2-1; TRBD2 is a possible D gene (6 bases). The CDR3 runs 16 residues. Between the trimmed V and J ends, which lost 5 bases and 5 bases, there was a span of 19 bases. Germline V CDR1 and CDR2: MNHEY, SVGEGT. The CDR3 DNA reads as TGTGCCAGCAGTCGACCCCGACTAGAAAGGGACAATGAGCAGTTCTTC. As protein: CASSRPRLERDNEQFF.

The V call is TRBV29-1, the J call TRBJ1-1, with D hard to call. Trimming cost V 7 bases and J 5 bases, with 14 bases left between them. Germline V gives CDR1 SQVTM, CDR2 ANQGSEA. The CDR3 consists of 12 residues. Written as DNA, the CDR3 is TGCAGCGCTAACCTCCAAGGGACTGAAGCTTTCTTT. This gives the protein CSANLQGTEAFF.

This clonotype was counted between two and nine times. The chain couples TRBV4-2 to TRBJ2-7, with a tentative D call TRBD1 (6 bases). V gave up 1 base and J gave up 0 bases, with 10 bases separating them. CDR1 is LGHNA and CDR2 is YNFKEQ in the germline V gene. The CDR3 totals 15 residues. This CDR3 is CASSQVGGVSYEQYF. CDR3 coding DNA: TGTGCCAGCAGCCAAGTAGGGGGTGTCTCCTACGAGCAGTACTTC.

This clonotype occurred a few times. The chain combines TRBV24-1 with TRBJ2-7; 9 bases fit TRBD1. Germline CDR1 is KGHDR and CDR2 is SFDVKD. Unmatched junction bases numbered 9, after V lost 4 bases and J lost 3 bases. CDR3 length equals 16 residues. The CDR3 region has the DNA TGTGCCACCAGTGACCGGGACAGGGTTGGTCTCTACGAGCAGTACTTC. As protein: CATSDRDRVGLYEQYF.

V usage is TRBV19 and J usage is TRBJ2-3; D may be TRBD2 (6 bases). The CDR3 spans 14 residues. V lost 6 bases and J lost 7, with 17 bases in between. The germline V gene has CDR1 LNHDA and CDR2 SQIVND (reference sequence). In DNA form, the CDR3 reads TGTGCCAGTAGATCCGGGACTGGGGCGAATACGCAGTATTTT. Translation gives CASRSGTGANTQYF.

A few counts support this clonotype. The chain employs TRBV27 and TRBJ2-3; 11 bases are shared with TRBD2. Germline V gene lookup returns CDR1 MNHEY and CDR2 SMNVEV (reference sequence). J was trimmed by 4 bases and V by 6 bases; bases with no gene match: 3. The CDR3 is made up of 14 amino acids. The CDR3 sequence is CASRLAGESDTQYF. Written as DNA, the CDR3 is TGTGCCAGCAGACTAGCGGGAGAATCAGATACGCAGTATTTT.

There are a few counts of this clonotype. V usage is TRBV20-1 and J usage is TRBJ2-5; D is unresolved. CDR1 is DFQATT and CDR2 is SNEGSKA in the germline V gene (reference sequence). CDR3 length: 12 amino acids. Trimming stripped 0 bases from V and 9 bases from J, with 11 bases between. The DNA of the CDR3 is TGCAGTGCTAGAGATAGAGGTTGGGCCCAGTACTTC. Its protein is CSARDRGWAQYF.

V gene TRBV15 combines with J gene TRBJ2-1; D not certain. Per germline, CDR1 LNHNV and CDR2 YYDKDF (reference sequence). V shed 0 bases and J shed 8 bases, with 14 bases lying between them. There are 15 residues in the CDR3. CDR3 nucleotides: TGTGCCACCAGCAGAGAACCGGGTAGTATAGATGAGCAGTTCTTC. Residues: CATSREPGSIDEQFF. Based on the CDR3 plus reference TRBV15 and TRBJ2-1, the full variable domain is DAMVIQNPRYQVTQFGKPVTLSCSQTLNHNVMYWYQQKSSQAPKLLFHYYDKDFNNEADTPDNFQSRRPNTSFCFLDIRSPGLGDTAMYLCATSREPGSIDEQFFGPGTRLTVL.

V gene TRBV24-1 combines with J gene TRBJ2-1; no clear D gene. Germline V gene data show CDR1 as KGHDR and CDR2 as SFDVKD. This CDR3 has 16 residues. The germline V and J ends were trimmed by 1 base and 0 bases, with 9 bases remaining between them. Written as DNA, the CDR3 is TGTGCCACCAGTGATTTCGGCGCGAGCTCCTACAATGAGCAGTTCTTC. Protein product: CATSDFGASSYNEQFF.

This clonotype occurred a few times. The rearrangement joins TRBV5-1 to TRBJ2-1, with 10 nucleotides matching TRBD2. V lost 2 bases and J lost 5; bases outside the gene matches: 4. The CDR3 sequence is 15 residues long. Looked up from germline, CDR1 is SGHRS and CDR2 is YFSETQ. The CDR3 DNA follows: TGCGCCAGCAGCTTTGTCACTAGCGGGAACAATGAGCAGTTCTTC. Amino acids: CASSFVTSGNNEQFF.

This clonotype was observed a few times. The CDR3 sequence is CAINTGGSTEAFF. Here the CDR3 DNA reads TGTGCCATCAATACAGGGGGGTCCACTGAAGCTTTCTTT. The chain recombines TRBV10-3 with TRBJ1-1; 8 nucleotides agree with TRBD1. The CDR3 runs to 13 residues. Germline CDR1 is ENHRY and CDR2 is SYGVKD. V lost 7 bases to trimming and J lost 4 bases; unmatched junction nucleotides: 5.

This clonotype was seen a few times. The rearrangement uses TRBV19 and TRBJ2-2, with D tentatively TRBD2 (5 bases). Per germline, CDR1 LNHDA and CDR2 SQIVND (reference sequence). This CDR3 has 13 residues. Trimming removed 8 bases from V and 8 bases from J, with 15 bases in between. The CDR3 bases are TGTGCCAGTTCTCCAGACGGGATGGGGGAGCTGTTTTTT. Its protein product is CASSPDGMGELFF.

The V gene is TRBV4-3, the J gene TRBJ1-6, with D unclear. There are 16 residues in the CDR3. Germline CDR1 reads LGHNA; CDR2 reads YSLEER. Trimming cost V 3 bases and J 10 bases, with 19 bases left between them. The CDR3 protein is CASSHARTGVSSPLHF. CDR3 nucleotide sequence: TGCGCCAGCAGCCACGCACGGACGGGAGTGAGCTCACCCCTCCACTTT.

Only a few counts were recorded for this clonotype. The J gene is TRBJ1-4, the V gene TRBV9; D is perhaps TRBD1 (6 bases). V was cut by 4 bases and J by 5 bases, with 15 bases left in between. The CDR3 totals 15 residues. Germline assignment: CDR1 SGDLS and CDR2 YYNGEE. The CDR3 spells CASSNGGQSNEKLFF. The CDR3 bases are TGTGCCAGCAGCAACGGCGGACAGAGCAATGAAAAACTGTTTTTT.

This clonotype was counted only a few times. The chain joins TRBV12-3 or TRBV12-4 to TRBJ2-7; 10 nucleotides line up with TRBD2. With V trimmed by 2 bases and J by 3 bases, 10 bases remained unmatched. The CDR3 length is 17 residues. The CDR3 spells CASSLLASGRRGYEQYF. CDR3 coding DNA: TGTGCCAGCAGTTTACTCGCTAGCGGGAGAAGAGGCTACGAGCAGTACTTC.

The chain carries TRBV18 and TRBJ1-5, with TRBD1 identical over 7 bases. J was trimmed by 5 bases and V by 5 bases; bases with no gene match: 6. The CDR3 is 14 residues long. Germline V gene data show CDR1 as KGHSH and CDR2 as LQKENI. The CDR3 DNA sequence: TGTGCCAGCTCAGCCACAGGGGCTGATCAGCCCCAGCATTTT. Amino acids: CASSATGADQPQHF.

This clonotype was detected a few times. The J gene is TRBJ1-5, the V gene TRBV4-3; perhaps TRBD1 as D (6 bases). V gave up 1 base and J gave up 7 bases, with 11 bases separating them. The CDR3 loop spans 14 amino acids. CDR1 is LGHNA and CDR2 is YSLEER in the germline V gene. The CDR3 protein is CASSQAVGTQPQHF. CDR3 sequence (DNA): TGCGCCAGCAGCCAAGCTGTAGGGACACAGCCCCAGCATTTT.

In its sample, this clonotype was seen a few times. The chain joins TRBV6-2 or TRBV6-3 to TRBJ1-5; 10 positions agree with TRBD1. V shed 4 bases and J 7 bases; nucleotides not matched to a gene: 4. The CDR3 sequence is 14 residues long. Germline V gene sequence: CDR1 MNHEY, CDR2 SVGEGT. The CDR3 DNA follows: TGTGCCAGCAGTTGGACAGGGGGTTACCAGCCCCAGCATTTT. Encoded protein: CASSWTGGYQPQHF.

This clonotype was counted many times. This chain connects TRBV7-9 to TRBJ1-4; TRBD1 aligns across 10 bases. After removal of 4 bases from V and 8 bases from J, the junction contained 7 bases not matched to a gene. There are 15 residues in the CDR3. Germline lookup yields CDR1 SEHNR and CDR2 FQNEAQ (reference sequence). This CDR3 is CASSSSGTGVEKLFF. The DNA for the CDR3 is TGTGCCAGCAGCTCCTCCGGGACAGGGGTGGAAAAACTGTTTTTT.

This clonotype was counted only a few times. The CDR3 DNA follows: TGTGCCATCAGTGAGCCCGGAGCGGGAGAGGTAGAGACCCAGTACTTC. Encoded protein: CAISEPGAGEVETQYF. V gene TRBV10-3 combines with J gene TRBJ2-5; 8 bases align to TRBD2. The CDR3 contains 16 residues. V was pared by 2 bases and J by 4 bases, with 9 bases of the junction left unmatched. Germline V gives CDR1 ENHRY, CDR2 SYGVKD.

The sample holds a few counts of this clonotype. The J gene is TRBJ1-2, the V gene TRBV7-3; 7 bases line up with TRBD1. J gave up 7 bases and V 5 bases, and 7 bases lay outside the gene matches. Germline-derived CDR1 and CDR2 are SGHTA and FQGTGA. This CDR3 region has 13 residues. Written as DNA, the CDR3 is TGTGCCAGCAGCCCCGGGACAGTAACTGGCTACACCTTC. Translation: CASSPGTVTGYTF.

The rearrangement links TRBV12-3 or TRBV12-4 to TRBJ1-6; D not resolved. This CDR3 region has 14 residues. Deletions cut 6 bases from V and 6 bases from J, with 12 bases between. CDR3 DNA: TGTGCCAGCAGCGTGGGGTCTTTTAATTCACCCCTCCACTTT. It specifies CASSVGSFNSPLHF.

This CDR3 is CSARDLLAGYNEQFF. CDR3 sequence (DNA): TGCAGTGCTAGAGATCTTCTAGCGGGCTACAATGAGCAGTTCTTC. The V gene is TRBV20-1, the J gene TRBJ2-1; 8 bases align to TRBD2. Germline trimming cut 0 bases from V and 3 bases from J; bases unmatched to any gene: 4. Looked up from germline, CDR1 is DFQATT and CDR2 is SNEGSKA (reference sequence). CDR3 length equals 15 residues.

The chain employs TRBV4-3 and TRBJ2-5; the match to TRBD2 covers 9 bases. The CDR3 extends over 17 amino acids. Germline V lookup: CDR1 LGHNA, CDR2 YSLEER. Trimming cost V 0 bases and J 3 bases; bases outside gene matches: 8. CDR3 sequence: CASSQDLAGQVEETQYF. CDR3 nucleotides: TGCGCCAGCAGCCAAGACCTAGCGGGACAAGTAGAAGAGACCCAGTACTTC.

The sample holds a few counts of this clonotype. The chain employs TRBV5-5 and TRBJ2-5; TRBD1 might be the D (5 bases). V was trimmed by 4 bases and J by 5 bases, leaving 15 bases between them. Germline loops: CDR1 SGHKS, CDR2 YYEKEE (reference sequence). This CDR3 has 14 amino acids. Here the CDR3 reads CASSPEGAVETQYF. The CDR3 DNA follows: TGTGCCAGCAGCCCCGAAGGGGCCGTCGAGACCCAGTACTTC.